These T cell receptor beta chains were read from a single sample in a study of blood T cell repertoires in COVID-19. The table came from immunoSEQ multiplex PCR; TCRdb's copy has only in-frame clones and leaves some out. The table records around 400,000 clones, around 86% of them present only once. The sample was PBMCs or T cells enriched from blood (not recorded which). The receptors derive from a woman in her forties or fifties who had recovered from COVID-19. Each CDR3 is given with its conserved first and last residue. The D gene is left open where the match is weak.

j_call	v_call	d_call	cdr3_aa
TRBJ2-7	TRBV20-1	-	CSASVRSSYDEQYF
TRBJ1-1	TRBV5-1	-	CASSPGPGNTEAFF
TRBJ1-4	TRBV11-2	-	CASSFFGTGTSTNEKLFF
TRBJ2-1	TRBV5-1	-	CASSLAYEQFF
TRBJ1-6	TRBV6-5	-	CASSYSVLSYNSPLHF
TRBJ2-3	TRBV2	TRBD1	CASGLTGSGADTQYF
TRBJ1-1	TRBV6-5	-	CASSYLQDTEAFF
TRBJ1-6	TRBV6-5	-	CASGEQKNSPLHF
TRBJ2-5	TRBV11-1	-	CASSLAKGARETQYF
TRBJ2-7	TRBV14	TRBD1	CASSQDYRQGAYEQYF
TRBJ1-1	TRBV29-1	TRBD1	CSVERQGRSFF
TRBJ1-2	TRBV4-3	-	CASSQARHYGYTF
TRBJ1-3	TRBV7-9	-	CASSLPPGQSGNTIYF
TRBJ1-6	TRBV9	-	CASSVGQNNSPLHF
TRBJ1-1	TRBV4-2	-	CASSRTTGWESEAFF
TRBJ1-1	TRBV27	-	CASNPWGGPNTEAFF
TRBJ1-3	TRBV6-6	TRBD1	CASGQVSGNTIYF
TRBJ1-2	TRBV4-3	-	CASSHGEGGLGYGYTF
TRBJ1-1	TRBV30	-	CAWSRGSTEAFF
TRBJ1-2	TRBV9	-	CASSVATSGGNGGYTF
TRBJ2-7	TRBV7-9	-	CASSKSGVTIYEQYF
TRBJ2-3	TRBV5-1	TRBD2	CASSSSGTDTQYF